This record concerns one TCR beta chain sequence. As yet, its antigen is unknown. This record comes from a study of cytomegalovirus exposure and HLA in healthy donors. In germline, CDR1 is MGHRA, CDR2 YSYEKL. The length of the CDR3 is 18 residues. The V segment lost 0 bases and the J segment 6 bases; nucleotides outside the gene matches: 11. Findings and limits, study-wide: Cytomegalovirus status was reportedly diagnosed by the classifier with high specificity and sensitivity. TCR beta chains numbering some 150 were designated cytomegalovirus-associated.

This table comes from immunoSEQ multiplex PCR, and its TCRdb copy is limited to in-frame clones, with some not included. In the table there are roughly 95,000 clones, about 85% of which are singletons. This TCR was recovered from a man younger than 30 in good health and CMV-seropositive. The sequenced material came from PBMCs. The chain combines TRBV4-1 with TRBJ2-1; 10 bases are a match to TRBD2. CDR3 DNA sequence: TGCGCCAGCAGCCAAGATCGGCCGGCTAGCGGGAGTTTCAATGAGCAGTTCTTC. It translates to CASSQDRPASGSFNEQFF.